Shown below are 4 T cell receptor beta chains from a single sample sequenced in a study of T cell responses to AZD1222 COVID-19 vaccine. Profiled with immunoSEQ multiplex PCR; TCRdb holds only in-frame clones, not every one. This table has approximately 110,000 clones, about nine tenths appearing once. Source: peripheral blood, taken on day 0 of AZD1222 vaccination. Source of these receptors: an adult in good health.

The rearrangement links TRBV2 to TRBJ1-5; D is unclear. The V gene's germline CDR1 is SNHLY and CDR2 FYNNEI. The CDR3 totals 15 residues. V lost 4 bases, J lost 1 base, and 11 bases lay in between. The CDR3 region has the DNA TGTGCCAGCAGTGGCCAACGTGGGAGCAATCAGCCCCAGCATTTT. It specifies CASSGQRGSNQPQHF.

The chain couples TRBV5-1 to TRBJ2-5; D is uncertain. This CDR3 has 17 residues. Looked up from germline, CDR1 is SGHRS and CDR2 is YFSETQ. The V gene lost 3 bases and the J gene lost 5 bases, with 23 bases spanning the gap. The CDR3 nucleotides read TGCGCCAGCAGCTCCCGGACCGGCGCGCCAGGACGCGAGACCCAGTACTTC. Amino acids: CASSSRTGAPGRETQYF.

The chain recombines TRBV7-5 with TRBJ2-4; no DNA check was done on the table's D call, TRBD1. TRBV7-5 is a listed pseudogene. This CDR3 has 15 residues. CDR3 in DNA: TGTGTCAGAAGGGGACAGGGTAATGCCAAAAACATTCAGTACTTC. Its translation: CVRRGQGNAKNIQYF.

The chain recombines TRBV18 with TRBJ2-4, with 10 positions matching TRBD1. This CDR3 is 15 amino acids long. CDR1 and CDR2 (germline): KGHSH, LQKENI. Losses at the gene ends were 5 bases for V and 3 bases for J; bases not matched to a gene: 4. This CDR3 is CASSRDRGGKNIQYF. CDR3 DNA: TGTGCCAGCTCAAGGGACAGGGGAGGCAAAAACATTCAGTACTTC.